The 24 T cell receptor beta chains in this list originate from one sample, sequenced in a study of cytomegalovirus exposure and HLA in healthy donors. With 60 Vbeta and 13 Jbeta primers, the PCR was carried out. Sequenced by immunoSEQ multiplex PCR; TCRdb stores in-frame clones only, minus some. The sample lists about 55,000 clones, 75% to 80% occurring once. Sequencing was done on a sample of PBMCs. The receptors here all came from a female donor in good health and CMV-seronegative.

The CDR3 here is CASSLEEPYSPLHF. The CDR3 DNA follows: TGTGCCAGCAGCTTAGAGGAGCCTTATTCACCCCTCCACTTT. This chain joins TRBV7-9 and TRBJ1-6; D not resolved. CDR3 length: 14 residues. Trimming pared 1 base from V and 8 bases from J, leaving 9 bases between. Per the germline V gene, CDR1 is SEHNR and CDR2 is FQNEAQ (reference sequence). Full variable domain (missing parts from reference TRBV7-9 and TRBJ1-6): DTGVSQNPRHKITKRGQNVTFRCDPISEHNRLYWYRQTLGQGPEFLTYFQNEAQLEKSRLLSDRFSAERPKGSFSTLEIQRTEQGDSAMYLCASSLEEPYSPLHFGNGTRLTVT.

The gene calls are TRBV5-4 and TRBJ2-7; a possible D gene is TRBD2 (7 bases). The CDR3 loop spans 16 amino acids. V dropped 4 bases and J dropped 3 bases, with 20 bases sitting between them. Germline V gives CDR1 SGHNT, CDR2 YYREEE (reference sequence). CDR3 bases: TGTGCCAGCAGCCCCGGGGGGCCAGGCCAGATCTACGAGCAGTACTTC. As protein: CASSPGGPGQIYEQYF.

The chain joins TRBV4-1 to TRBJ2-5; D call uncertain. Germline V gene lookup returns CDR1 MGHRA and CDR2 YSYEKL. With 3 bases removed from V and 5 bases from J, the gap between germline ends came to 16 bases. This CDR3 contains 15 residues. The CDR3 here is CASSHLGTFAETQYF. The CDR3 DNA reads as TGCGCCAGCAGCCACCTAGGAACGTTCGCGGAGACCCAGTACTTC.

V usage is TRBV19 and J usage is TRBJ2-5, with a tentative D call TRBD1 (6 bases). Trimming stripped 5 bases from V and 2 bases from J, with 15 bases between. CDR3 size: 15 residues. Germline V CDR1 and CDR2: LNHDA, SQIVND (reference sequence). CDR3 sequence reads: CASSPLRQAQETQYF. In nucleotides, the CDR3 is TGTGCCAGTAGTCCCCTCCGACAGGCTCAAGAGACCCAGTACTTC.

J is TRBJ1-1 and V is TRBV7-9, with 10 bases lining up with TRBD1. In germline, CDR1 is SEHNR, CDR2 FQNEAQ (reference sequence). There are 15 residues in the CDR3. Trimming took 6 bases from V and 1 from J; bases not matched to a gene: 5. The CDR3 bases are TGTGCCAGCAGTTCACGACAGGGGGCGAACACTGAAGCTTTCTTT. Its protein product is CASSSRQGANTEAFF.

The V call is TRBV5-1, the J call TRBJ1-1, with D hard to call. The germline gives CDR1 SGHRS, CDR2 YFSETQ. Deletions cut 5 bases from V and 0 bases from J, with 8 bases between. This CDR3 region has 13 residues. CDR3: CASSREMNTEAFF. The CDR3 DNA reads TGCGCCAGCAGTCGGGAAATGAACACTGAAGCTTTCTTT. The full variable domain, with the rest looked up from reference TRBV5-1 and TRBJ1-1, is KAGVTQTPRYLIKTRGQQVTLSCSPISGHRSVSWYQQTPGQGLQFLFEYFSETQRNKGNFPGRFSGRQFSNSRSEMNVSTLELGDSALYLCASSREMNTEAFFGQGTRLTVV.

The chain links TRBV2 to TRBJ2-5; D ambiguous. The CDR3 runs to 11 residues. Germline CDR1 and CDR2: SNHLY and FYNNEI. Deletions cut 6 bases from V and 5 bases from J, with 7 bases between. The CDR3 DNA reads as TGTGCCAGCAGACCCAGGGAGACCCAGTACTTC. Amino acids: CASRPRETQYF.

The rearrangement joins TRBV18 to TRBJ2-1; D is unresolved. Germline values: CDR1 KGHSH, CDR2 LQKENI. CDR3 length: 15 amino acids. Trimming removed 6 bases at V and 0 bases at J, with 12 bases between. CDR3 DNA: TGTGCCAGCTCGCCGACCTGGAGCTCCTACAATGAGCAGTTCTTC. This codes for CASSPTWSSYNEQFF.

The V and J genes are TRBV5-8 and TRBJ1-6; no reliable D call. V was trimmed by 4 bases and J by 10 bases, leaving 15 bases between them. The CDR3 has 14 residues. Germline loops: CDR1 SGHTS, CDR2 YDEGEE. The CDR3 DNA sequence: TGTGCCAGCAGCCCCGGAGGGCGCGGGTCACCCCTCCACTTT. As protein: CASSPGGRGSPLHF.

The genes are TRBV4-3 and TRBJ1-6; D is unresolved. Germline assignment: CDR1 LGHNA and CDR2 YSLEER. This CDR3 is 15 amino acids long. The V and J ends lost 1 base and 5 bases respectively, with 9 bases between them. CDR3 loop: CASSQVYKNNSPLHF. As DNA, the CDR3 is TGCGCCAGCAGCCAAGTATACAAAAATAATTCACCCCTCCACTTT.

The chain has TRBV5-6 and TRBJ1-1; D not certain. Germline loops: CDR1 SGHDT, CDR2 YYEEEE. V lost 3 bases, J lost 1 base, and 10 bases lay in between. The CDR3 runs 14 residues. Written as DNA, the CDR3 is TGTGCCAGCAGCTCTCAGGTTAGGAACACTGAAGCTTTCTTT. This codes for CASSSQVRNTEAFF.

This clone appeared a few times. The V gene is TRBV6-1, the J gene TRBJ1-1; D gene ambiguous. The V gene's germline CDR1 is MNHNS and CDR2 SASEGT. The CDR3 loop spans 13 amino acids. The germline V and J ends were trimmed by 3 bases and 5 bases, with 10 bases remaining between them. The CDR3 coding sequence is TGTGCCAGCAGTGAGATGGCCCTTACTGAAGCTTTCTTT. Amino acids: CASSEMALTEAFF.

This chain links TRBV15 with TRBJ1-5; possible D gene TRBD1, 5 bases. V lost 1 base, J lost 3 bases, and 10 bases lay in between. The germline gives CDR1 LNHNV, CDR2 YYDKDF (reference sequence). This CDR3 spans 15 amino acids. The CDR3 loop reads CATSRADTNNQPQHF. The DNA of the CDR3 is TGTGCCACCAGCAGAGCGGACACTAACAATCAGCCCCAGCATTTT.

This clone was recorded once. The chain has TRBV6-6 and TRBJ2-6; D possibly corresponds to TRBD1 (6 bases). V was trimmed by 6 bases and J by 3 bases, leaving 12 bases between them. CDR3 size: 15 residues. Germline values: CDR1 MNHNY, CDR2 SVGAGI (reference sequence). The CDR3 nucleotides read TGTGCCAGCAGAGGCGGCAGGGGTGGGGCCAACGTCCTGACTTTC. Residues: CASRGGRGGANVLTF.

The J gene is TRBJ2-5, the V gene TRBV19; 8 bases line up with TRBD1. Germline loops: CDR1 LNHDA, CDR2 SQIVND (reference sequence). This CDR3 region has 16 residues. With V trimmed by 5 bases and J by 2 bases, 10 bases remained unmatched. CDR3 bases: TGTGCCAGTAGTCTTGGGATCGGGACAGGACAAGAGACCCAGTACTTC. It yields the protein CASSLGIGTGQETQYF.

This chain's CDR3 is CASSFPGRRTEAFF. As DNA, the CDR3 is TGTGCCAGCAGCTTTCCAGGGAGGCGCACTGAAGCTTTCTTT. The V gene is TRBV7-8, the J gene TRBJ1-1; tentative D call: TRBD1 (5 bases). V shed 3 bases and J shed 4 bases, with 12 bases lying between them. Per germline, CDR1 SGHVS and CDR2 FQNEAQ. The length of the CDR3 is 14 residues.

The J gene is TRBJ2-3, the V gene TRBV29-1; 7 bases fit TRBD2. The CDR3 has 16 amino acids. Trimming at V came to 2 bases and at J to 5 bases, leaving 13 bases not matched to a gene. Germline-derived CDR1 and CDR2 are SQVTM and ANQGSEA. CDR3 residues: CSVERAGGLVGDTQYF. DNA for the CDR3: TGCAGCGTTGAAAGGGCGGGCGGACTAGTGGGAGATACGCAGTATTTT.

The gene calls are TRBV6-1 and TRBJ1-2; 7 bases match TRBD1. The germline gives CDR1 MNHNS, CDR2 SASEGT. V dropped 8 bases and J dropped 1; count of bases not matched to a gene: 10. The CDR3 consists of 15 residues. The CDR3 DNA is TGTGCCAGCGAGGCATGGGACAGCTATAACTATGGCTACACCTTC. The encoded protein is CASEAWDSYNYGYTF.

A single count supports this clone. This rearrangement joins TRBV7-9 to TRBJ1-6; no definite D call. This CDR3 region has 17 residues. CDR1 is SEHNR, CDR2 FQNEAQ, per germline (reference sequence). V was shortened by 5 bases and J by 0 bases, with 14 bases between the two germline ends. CDR3 sequence: CASSPQIGSSYNSPLHF. CDR3 in DNA: TGTGCCAGCAGCCCCCAAATCGGGAGCTCCTATAATTCACCCCTCCACTTT.

This clone has only a few counts. The chain combines TRBV18 with TRBJ1-1; D is unresolved. V dropped 5 bases and J dropped 6 bases, with 7 bases sitting between them. CDR3 length: 11 residues. Germline loops: CDR1 KGHSH, CDR2 LQKENI. DNA for the CDR3: TGTGCCAGCTCAACCGAGGCTGAAGCTTTCTTT. Amino acids: CASSTEAEAFF. Supplemented by reference TRBV18 and TRBJ1-1, the full variable domain reads NAGVMQNPRHLVRRRGQEARLRCSPMKGHSHVYWYRQLPEEGLKFMVYLQKENIIDESGMPKERFSAEFPKEGPSILRIQQVVRGDSAAYFCASSTEAEAFFGQGTRLTVV.

This clone was counted only a few times. This sequence joins TRBV5-1 and TRBJ2-1; 7 bases are a match to TRBD2. Unmatched junction bases numbered 8, after V lost 5 bases and J lost 3 bases. The CDR3 sequence is 15 residues long. The germline CDR1 and CDR2 sequences are SGHRS and YFSETQ. The DNA of the CDR3 is TGCGCCAGCAGGCCCGGGACTACGCTCTACAATGAGCAGTTCTTC. Its protein is CASRPGTTLYNEQFF.

This clone was observed a single time. The rearrangement links TRBV7-9 to TRBJ1-6, with D possibly TRBD1 on 5 matching bases. The CDR3 covers 14 residues. V gave up 4 bases and J gave up 8 bases, with 12 bases separating them. Germline CDR1 SEHNR, CDR2 FQNEAQ (reference sequence). The CDR3 sequence: CASSSDSPYSPLHF. In DNA, the CDR3 is TGTGCCAGCAGCTCAGACAGCCCCTATTCACCCCTCCACTTT.

In DNA, the CDR3 is TGTGCCAGCAGCTTGAGACAGGGGGCTTCTACTGGGGCCAACGTCCTGACTTTC. Its translation: CASSLRQGASTGANVLTF. The chain combines TRBV7-8 with TRBJ2-6, with 10 bases identical to TRBD1. The CDR3 has 18 residues. The J segment lost 2 bases and the V segment lost 3 bases, leaving 7 bases of the junction unmatched. Germline V gene sequence: CDR1 SGHVS, CDR2 FQNEAQ. Based on the CDR3 plus reference TRBV7-8 and TRBJ2-6, the full variable domain is GAGVSQSPRYKVAKRGQDVALRCDPISGHVSLFWYQQALGQGPEFLTYFQNEAQLDKSGLPSDRFFAERPEGSVSTLKIQRTQQEDSAVYLCASSLRQGASTGANVLTFGAGSRLTVL.

This clone was seen a single time. V gene TRBV11-2 combines with J gene TRBJ2-3; 15 bases are a match to TRBD2. Per germline, CDR1 SGHAT and CDR2 FQNNGV. The CDR3 runs 16 residues. The V segment lost 4 bases and the J segment 2 bases; nucleotides outside the gene matches: 1. The CDR3 DNA reads TGTGCCAGCAGCTGGACTAGCGGGGGGGTCACAGATACGCAGTATTTT. This gives the protein CASSWTSGGVTDTQYF.